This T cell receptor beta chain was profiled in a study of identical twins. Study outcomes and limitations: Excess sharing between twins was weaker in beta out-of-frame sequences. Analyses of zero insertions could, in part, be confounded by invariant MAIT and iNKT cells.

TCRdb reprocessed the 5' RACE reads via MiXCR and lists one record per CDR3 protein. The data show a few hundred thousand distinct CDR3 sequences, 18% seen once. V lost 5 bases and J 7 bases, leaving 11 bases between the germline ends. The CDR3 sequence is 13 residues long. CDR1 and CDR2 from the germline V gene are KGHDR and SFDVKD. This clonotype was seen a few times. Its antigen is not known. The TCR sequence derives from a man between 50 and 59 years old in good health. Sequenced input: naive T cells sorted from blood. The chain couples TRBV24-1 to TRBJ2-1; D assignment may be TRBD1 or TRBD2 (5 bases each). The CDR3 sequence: CATSAGTANEQFF. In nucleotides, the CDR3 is TGTGCCACCAGTGCCGGGACGGCGAATGAGCAGTTCTTC.